The T cell receptor beta chain under discussion was sequenced for a study of T cell repertoires in cytomegalovirus infection. Each CDR3 protein gets one entry after TCRdb re-called the reads with MiXCR. The data hold about 530,000 distinct CDR3 sequences, with less than 30% observed a single time. This clonotype has ten or more counts. This CDR3 region has 14 residues. Germline values: CDR1 SGHTA, CDR2 FQGNSA. J lost 3 bases, V lost 3 bases, and 4 bases had no gene match. Sequenced input: PBMCs. The source is a human donor in good health (CMV status not recorded). Some clones in this sample may be carry-over from other donors' samples. The chain employs TRBV7-2 and TRBJ2-7; 8 nucleotides line up with TRBD1. The CDR3 region has the DNA TGTGCCAGCAGCTTCGGGACAGGTAACTACGAGCAGTACTTC. The encoded protein is CASSFGTGNYEQYF.